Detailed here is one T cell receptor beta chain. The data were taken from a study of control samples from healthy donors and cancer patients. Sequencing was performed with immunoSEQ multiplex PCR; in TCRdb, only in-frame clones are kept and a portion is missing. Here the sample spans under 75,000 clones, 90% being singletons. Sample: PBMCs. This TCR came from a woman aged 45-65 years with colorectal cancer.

CDR3 nucleotide sequence: TGTGCCAGCAGTCAACCCCGGGACAGGGTTAACACCGGGGAGCTGTTTTTT. This translates into CASSQPRDRVNTGELFF. The chain combines TRBV2 with TRBJ2-2; 9 bases agree with TRBD1. Trimming removed 5 bases from V and 2 bases from J; junction bases left unmatched: 9. Germline-derived CDR1 and CDR2 are SNHLY and FYNNEI. There are 17 residues in the CDR3.